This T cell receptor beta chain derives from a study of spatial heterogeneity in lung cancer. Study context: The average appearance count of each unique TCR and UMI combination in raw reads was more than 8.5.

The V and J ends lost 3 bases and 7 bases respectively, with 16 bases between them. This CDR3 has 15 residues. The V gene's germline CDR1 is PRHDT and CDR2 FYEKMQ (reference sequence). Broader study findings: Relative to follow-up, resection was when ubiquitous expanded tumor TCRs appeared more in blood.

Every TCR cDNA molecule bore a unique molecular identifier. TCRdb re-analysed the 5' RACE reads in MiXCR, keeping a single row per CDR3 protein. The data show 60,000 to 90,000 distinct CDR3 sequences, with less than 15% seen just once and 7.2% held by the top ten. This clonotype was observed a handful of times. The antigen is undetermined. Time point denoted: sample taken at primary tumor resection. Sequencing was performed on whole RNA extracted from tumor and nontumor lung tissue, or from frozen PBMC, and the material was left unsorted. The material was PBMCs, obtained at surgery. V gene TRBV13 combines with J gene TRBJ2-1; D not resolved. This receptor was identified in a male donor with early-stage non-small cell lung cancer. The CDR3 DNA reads TGTGCCAGCAGCTTTACCGCCCGCCAAAGGAATGAGCAGTTCTTC. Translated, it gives CASSFTARQRNEQFF.